The 29 T cell receptor beta chains below all came from one sample that was sequenced in a study of radiation and T cells in renal cell carcinoma (dated by TCRdb to the early 2020s). Read against the paper, the sample's time point label means: tumor resected at nephrectomy. Reading the label with the study, this specimen's treatment or condition is: 15 Gy SBRT to primary tumor, nephrectomy 4 weeks later. The library came from the immunoSEQ multiplex PCR assay. TCRdb took over this immuneACCESS table, retaining in-frame rearrangements with V and J assigned. Such tables are incomplete; in checked studies, under half of the missing clones stem from an unresolved V gene, and the remainder is unexplained. The sample table holds about 20,000 clones, of which 40% to 55% were seen once. The ten top clones hold 16% of the sample. The source material was tumor tissue, sampled from a patient whose treatment included radiotherapy and nephrectomy. The receptors come from a woman aged 45-59 years with renal cell carcinoma.

V is TRBV18 and J is TRBJ2-3; no clear D. Between the trimmed V and J ends, which lost 6 bases and 0 bases, there was a span of 10 bases. CDR1 is KGHSH and CDR2 is LQKENI in the germline V gene. The CDR3 spans 14 residues. CDR3: CASSDATSTDTQYF. The CDR3 DNA sequence: TGTGCCAGCTCCGACGCAACTAGCACAGATACGCAGTATTTT. Based on the CDR3 plus reference TRBV18 and TRBJ2-3, the full variable domain is NAGVMQNPRHLVRRRGQEARLRCSPMKGHSHVYWYRQLPEEGLKFMVYLQKENIIDESGMPKERFSAEFPKEGPSILRIQQVVRGDSAAYFCASSDATSTDTQYFGPGTRLTVL.

This clone was seen a handful of times. V gene TRBV7-9 combines with J gene TRBJ1-4; 7 nucleotides agree with TRBD1. The CDR3 loop spans 13 amino acids. Looked up from germline, CDR1 is SEHNR and CDR2 is FQNEAQ (reference sequence). V was clipped by 7 bases and J by 8 bases; unmatched bases: 7. The DNA for the CDR3 is TGTGCCAGCACCCACACAGGGGAGGAAAAACTGTTTTTT. Encoded protein: CASTHTGEEKLFF.

The genes are TRBV13 and TRBJ1-4; tentatively, D is TRBD1 (5 bases). This CDR3 contains 12 residues. Germline values: CDR1 PRHDT, CDR2 FYEKMQ (reference sequence). Trimming removed 4 bases from V and 8 bases from J, with 8 bases in between. CDR3 loop: CASSSRGEKLFF. The DNA for the CDR3 is TGTGCCAGCAGCTCCCGGGGGGAAAAACTGTTTTTT.

The chain couples TRBV7-3 to TRBJ2-1; 11 bases align to TRBD2. Trimming removed 4 bases from V and 6 bases from J; junction bases left unmatched: 2. Germline CDR1 and CDR2: SGHTA and FQGTGA. The CDR3 is 14 amino acids. Here the CDR3 reads CASSYSGGANEQFF. CDR3 nucleotide sequence: TGTGCCAGCAGCTATAGCGGGGGGGCCAATGAGCAGTTCTTC. Together with reference TRBV7-3 and TRBJ2-1, the CDR3 gives the full variable domain: GAGVSQTPSNKVTEKGKYVELRCDPISGHTALYWYRQSLGQGPEFLIYFQGTGAADDSGLPNDRFFAVRPEGSVSTLKIQRTERGDSAVYLCASSYSGGANEQFFGPGTRLTVL.

This clone occurred a few times. The chain joins TRBV7-9 to TRBJ2-7; D might be TRBD2 (7 bases). There are 14 residues in the CDR3. With 4 bases removed from V and 2 bases from J, the gap between germline ends came to 12 bases. Germline assignment: CDR1 SEHNR and CDR2 FQNEAQ (reference sequence). This chain's CDR3 is CASSSTGGTYEQYF. The DNA of the CDR3 is TGTGCCAGCAGCTCAACGGGGGGCACCTACGAGCAGTACTTC.

This chain joins TRBV30 and TRBJ1-1; weak D call: TRBD1 (5 bases). Trimming removed 4 bases at V and 4 bases at J, with 16 bases between. Germline CDR1 is GTSNPN and CDR2 is SVGIG (reference sequence). The CDR3 sequence is 14 residues long. CDR3 sequence: CAWTFRGGSTEAFF. CDR3 nucleotide sequence: TGTGCCTGGACGTTTCGGGGGGGGAGCACTGAAGCTTTCTTT. The variable domain in full, with the rest retrieved from reference TRBV30 and TRBJ1-1, is SQTIHQWPATLVQPVGSPLSLECTVEGTSNPNLYWYRQAAGRGLQLLFYSVGIGQISSEVPQNLSASRPQDRQFILSSKKLLLSDSGFYLCAWTFRGGSTEAFFGQGTRLTVV.

This clone was detected a few times. The chain joins TRBV7-2 to TRBJ2-2; tentatively, D is TRBD2 (6 bases). Trimming took off 2 bases at V and 0 bases at J, with 10 bases between the two ends. CDR3 size: 16 residues. Germline lookup yields CDR1 SGHTA and CDR2 FQGNSA. In DNA form, the CDR3 reads TGTGCCAGCAGCTTAAGACTAGTCGCGAACACCGGGGAGCTGTTTTTT. Protein: CASSLRLVANTGELFF. The full variable domain, in which reference TRBV7-2 and TRBJ2-2 provide the parts outside the CDR3, is GAGVSQSPSNKVTEKGKDVELRCDPISGHTALYWYRQSLGQGLEFLIYFQGNSAPDKSGLPSDRFSAERTGGSVSTLTIQRTQQEDSAVYLCASSLRLVANTGELFFGEGSRLTVL.

The V call is TRBV4-2, the J call TRBJ2-7; D possibly corresponds to TRBD2 (6 bases). CDR3 length: 15 amino acids. From germline, CDR1 is LGHNA and CDR2 YNFKEQ. V was trimmed by 0 bases and J by 3 bases, leaving 12 bases between them. For the CDR3, the DNA is TGTGCCAGCAGCCAAGAGCGGGACGGATTCTACGAGCAGTACTTC. It is translated as CASSQERDGFYEQYF.

The CDR3 DNA reads TGTGCCAGCAGCGGCCTGGACAGGGGGCTGGTGCCTGAAGCTTTCTTT. Protein: CASSGLDRGLVPEAFF. The chain links TRBV7-8 to TRBJ1-1; TRBD1 matches at 11 bases. The CDR3 runs to 16 residues. With 5 bases clipped from V and 6 bases from J, the junction kept 11 bases outside the gene matches. Germline CDR1 SGHVS, CDR2 FQNEAQ.

This clone has only a few counts. This chain joins TRBV4-3 and TRBJ1-2; D perhaps matches TRBD1 (5 bases). The V gene lost 0 bases and the J gene lost 2 bases, with 7 bases spanning the gap. CDR3 length equals 14 residues. Per the germline V gene, CDR1 is LGHNA and CDR2 is YSLEER. CDR3 sequence: CASSQEWDNYGYTF. The CDR3 DNA reads as TGCGCCAGCAGCCAAGAATGGGACAACTATGGCTACACCTTC.

The chain is built from TRBV29-1 and TRBJ1-2; D not certain. The CDR3 length is 11 residues. CDR1 and CDR2 (germline): SQVTM, ANQGSEA. Trimming stripped 2 bases from V and 5 bases from J, with 6 bases between. The CDR3 DNA sequence: TGCAGCGTTGAACGAGGGTATGGCTACACCTTC. Translating gives CSVERGYGYTF.

The J gene is TRBJ2-1, the V gene TRBV12-5, with 9 bases identical to TRBD2. V dropped 2 bases and J dropped 9; count of bases not matched to a gene: 11. The CDR3 totals 16 residues. CDR1 is LGHNT and CDR2 is FRNRAP in the germline V gene. The CDR3 sequence is CASGLYIAGVLGEQFF. The CDR3 region has the DNA TGTGCTAGTGGTTTGTACATAGCGGGGGTTTTAGGTGAGCAGTTCTTC.

This clone was found once. This sequence joins TRBV15 and TRBJ1-6; D may be TRBD1 (6 bases). The CDR3 is made up of 18 amino acids. Trimming cost V 3 bases and J 7 bases, with 22 bases left between them. Per germline, CDR1 LNHNV and CDR2 YYDKDF (reference sequence). This chain's CDR3 is CATSSAISVGGDNSPLHF. The CDR3 bases are TGTGCCACCAGCAGCGCAATTTCTGTAGGGGGTGACAATTCACCCCTCCACTTT.

This clone has more than one count but fewer than ten. The chain is built from TRBV11-2 and TRBJ2-3; TRBD2 matches 7 bases. In germline, CDR1 is SGHAT, CDR2 FQNNGV. There are 17 residues in the CDR3. V dropped 7 bases and J dropped 1; count of bases not matched to a gene: 14. DNA for the CDR3: TGTGCCAGCACCTTGGGGATCCCCCGGGGGGGCACAGATACGCAGTATTTT. Protein: CASTLGIPRGGTDTQYF.

The V call is TRBV19, the J call TRBJ2-1, with 11 bases aligning to TRBD1. This CDR3 has 15 amino acids. V was pared by 6 bases and J by 6 bases, with 7 bases of the junction left unmatched. Germline V lookup: CDR1 LNHDA, CDR2 SQIVND (reference sequence). The CDR3, as DNA: TGTGCCAGTAGACCTGGGACAGGGGGTGGCAATGAGCAGTTCTTC. This gives the protein CASRPGTGGGNEQFF.

This clone qualifies as hyperexpanded (1% or more). The chain joins TRBV2 to TRBJ1-5, with 8 nucleotides matching TRBD1. The trim removed 7 bases at V and 2 bases at J, leaving 7 bases unmatched. The length of the CDR3 is 15 residues. CDR1 is SNHLY, CDR2 FYNNEI, per germline. The chain's CDR3 is CASTTTGEGNQPQHF. As DNA, the CDR3 is TGTGCCAGCACGACGACAGGGGAAGGCAATCAGCCCCAGCATTTT.

This rearrangement joins TRBV5-6 to TRBJ1-5; D gene uncertain. The CDR3 runs to 15 residues. The germline gives CDR1 SGHDT, CDR2 YYEEEE. V lost 0 bases and J 3 bases, leaving 10 bases between the germline ends. The CDR3 loop is CASSLADRANQPQHF. The CDR3 DNA follows: TGTGCCAGCAGCTTGGCGGATAGGGCCAATCAGCCCCAGCATTTT.

At least ten counts were recorded for this clone. The chain links TRBV10-3 to TRBJ2-7; a possible D gene is TRBD1 (5 bases). Germline assignment: CDR1 ENHRY and CDR2 SYGVKD. The CDR3 runs to 12 residues. The V end was cut by 8 bases, the J end by 2 bases, with 10 bases between. The CDR3 sequence: CAISDSPYEQYF. DNA of the CDR3: TGTGCCATCTCCGACAGTCCCTACGAGCAGTACTTC.

The chain uses TRBV7-9 and TRBJ2-7; 9 nucleotides agree with TRBD1. The junction had 3 bases not matched to a gene; V was cut back by 0 bases and J by 6 bases. This CDR3 region has 14 residues. The germline V gene encodes CDR1 SEHNR and CDR2 FQNEAQ (reference sequence). CDR3 sequence: CASSLAGQGGEQYF. CDR3 bases: TGTGCCAGCAGCTTAGCGGGACAGGGAGGCGAGCAGTACTTC.

The chain employs TRBV5-1 and TRBJ1-2, with D possibly matching TRBD1 (6 bases). CDR3 length equals 14 residues. Trimming removed 4 bases at V and 5 bases at J, with 15 bases between. The germline V gene encodes CDR1 SGHRS and CDR2 YFSETQ. The CDR3 DNA reads as TGCGCCAGCAGCCTGGGGGGCGGCACGTATGGCTACACCTTC. Translation gives CASSLGGGTYGYTF.

This sequence joins TRBV6-1 and TRBJ1-6, with unresolved D. This CDR3 has 16 residues. V was pared by 1 base and J by 0 bases, with 7 bases between. Germline V gene lookup returns CDR1 MNHNS and CDR2 SASEGT. This CDR3 reads CASSEDPSSYNSPLHF. The CDR3 nucleotides are TGTGCCAGCAGTGAAGACCCGAGCTCCTATAATTCACCCCTCCACTTT.

This clone was observed a few times. The V and J genes are TRBV18 and TRBJ1-1, with D perhaps TRBD1 (5 bases). The germline CDR1 and CDR2 sequences are KGHSH and LQKENI. V dropped 3 bases and J dropped 2 bases, with 19 bases sitting between them. This CDR3 comprises 17 residues. The CDR3 region is CASSPRIVLGGNTEAFF. In nucleotides, the CDR3 is TGTGCCAGCTCACCCCGAATTGTGTTGGGGGGTAACACTGAAGCTTTCTTT. The whole variable domain, remainder taken from reference TRBV18 and TRBJ1-1, is NAGVMQNPRHLVRRRGQEARLRCSPMKGHSHVYWYRQLPEEGLKFMVYLQKENIIDESGMPKERFSAEFPKEGPSILRIQQVVRGDSAAYFCASSPRIVLGGNTEAFFGQGTRLTVV.

V usage is TRBV29-1 and J usage is TRBJ1-2, with a weak D call TRBD1 (5 bases). The CDR3 has 14 amino acids. Germline assignment: CDR1 SQVTM and CDR2 ANQGSEA. The V end lost 4 bases, the J end lost 5 bases, and 17 bases lay between the germline ends. This chain's CDR3 is CSVAMGGSRYGYTF. CDR3 DNA: TGCAGCGTTGCCATGGGGGGGTCTAGGTATGGCTACACCTTC.

The genes are TRBV5-4 and TRBJ2-1; 9 nucleotides agree with TRBD2. V shed 2 bases and J 4 bases; nucleotides not matched to a gene: 7. Per the germline V gene, CDR1 is SGHNT and CDR2 is YYREEE (reference sequence). This CDR3 contains 16 residues. DNA for the CDR3: TGTGCCAGCAGCTTAGGAGTAAGCGGGGGGTACAATGAGCAGTTCTTC. The encoded protein is CASSLGVSGGYNEQFF.

This clone turned up a few times. The chain links TRBV19 to TRBJ1-6; 9 bases fit TRBD1. Germline lookup yields CDR1 LNHDA and CDR2 SQIVND (reference sequence). V was pared by 5 bases and J by 7 bases, with 6 bases of the junction left unmatched. This CDR3 region has 15 residues. As DNA, the CDR3 is TGTGCCAGTAGTCCTTCCGGACAGGGGAATTCACCCCTCCACTTT. This gives the protein CASSPSGQGNSPLHF.

This clone was observed a handful of times. The chain employs TRBV19 and TRBJ2-2; D not resolved. This CDR3 is built from 14 residues. V lost 7 bases and J 1 base, leaving 10 bases between the germline ends. CDR1 LNHDA and CDR2 SQIVND come from the germline V gene (reference sequence). CDR3 in amino acids: CASNGQENTGELFF. The CDR3 DNA sequence: TGTGCCAGTAACGGGCAGGAGAACACCGGGGAGCTGTTTTTT.

The chain joins TRBV6-6 to TRBJ2-7; TRBD1 might be the D (6 bases). Germline V gene lookup returns CDR1 MNHNY and CDR2 SVGAGI (reference sequence). The V end lost 6 bases, the J end lost 2 bases, and 14 bases lay between the germline ends. The CDR3 has 14 amino acids. In nucleotides, the CDR3 is TGTGCCAGCAGGCCGCTGACAGGAGCCTACGAGCAGTACTTC. Translated: CASRPLTGAYEQYF.

This clone has just a few counts. V and J are TRBV28 and TRBJ1-2; weak D call: TRBD1 (6 bases). Trimming stripped 6 bases from V and 2 bases from J, with 19 bases between. CDR1 and CDR2 (germline): MDHEN, SYDVKM. The CDR3 loop spans 16 amino acids. CDR3 sequence: CASSLRPGTSNYGYTF. DNA for the CDR3: TGTGCCAGCAGCCTTCGACCAGGGACATCGAACTATGGCTACACCTTC.

J is TRBJ2-3 and V is TRBV7-6; the D is unclear. V dropped 0 bases and J dropped 1 base, with 8 bases sitting between them. CDR1 and CDR2 from the germline V gene are SGHVS and FNYEAQ. CDR3 length: 15 amino acids. The CDR3: CASSLALPGTDTQYF. CDR3 DNA: TGTGCCAGCAGCTTAGCGTTGCCAGGCACAGATACGCAGTATTTT.